The 27 T cell receptor beta chains below all came from one sample that was sequenced in a study of cytomegalovirus exposure and HLA in healthy donors. PCR was performed using 60 Vbeta and 13 Jbeta primers. TCRdb's copy holds only in-frame clones and misses some; the assay was immunoSEQ multiplex PCR. The sample contains around 92,000 clones, about four fifths of which appear only once. The source material was PBMCs. All receptors come from a human donor in good health.

The V and J genes are TRBV5-1 and TRBJ2-2, with 8 bases fitting TRBD1. CDR1 is SGHRS, CDR2 YFSETQ, per germline. This CDR3 contains 16 residues. V trimming: 3 bases; J trimming: 4 bases; junction bases outside the gene matches: 8. CDR3 DNA: TGCGCCAGCAGCTCCCCGACAGGGGTGTCCACCGGGGAGCTGTTTTTT. This encodes CASSSPTGVSTGELFF. The variable domain in full, with the rest retrieved from reference TRBV5-1 and TRBJ2-2, is KAGVTQTPRYLIKTRGQQVTLSCSPISGHRSVSWYQQTPGQGLQFLFEYFSETQRNKGNFPGRFSGRQFSNSRSEMNVSTLELGDSALYLCASSSPTGVSTGELFFGEGSRLTVL.

The V and J genes are TRBV5-1 and TRBJ2-1; maybe TRBD2 (5 bases). The CDR3 loop spans 16 amino acids. V lost 4 bases to trimming and J lost 10 bases, with 24 bases between them. Germline CDR1 SGHRS, CDR2 YFSETQ. CDR3 sequence: CASSVERTALAIEQFF. The CDR3 nucleotides are TGCGCCAGCAGCGTGGAGAGGACTGCCCTTGCGATCGAGCAGTTCTTC. Full variable domain (remainder filled in from reference TRBV5-1 and TRBJ2-1): KAGVTQTPRYLIKTRGQQVTLSCSPISGHRSVSWYQQTPGQGLQFLFEYFSETQRNKGNFPGRFSGRQFSNSRSEMNVSTLELGDSALYLCASSVERTALAIEQFFGPGTRLTVL.

The chain uses TRBV2 and TRBJ2-7, with TRBD1 matching 9 bases. Germline values: CDR1 SNHLY, CDR2 FYNNEI. The CDR3 sequence is 13 residues long. Trimming took 5 bases from V and 12 from J; bases not matched to a gene: 11. CDR3 loop: CASSQDRGGYPYF. The CDR3 DNA reads TGTGCCAGCAGTCAGGACAGGGGCGGATACCCGTACTTC. The full variable domain, completed using reference TRBV2 and TRBJ2-7, is EPEVTQTPSHQVTQMGQEVILRCVPISNHLYFYWYRQILGQKVEFLVSFYNNEISEKSEIFDDQFSVERPDGSNFTLKIRSTKLEDSAMYFCASSQDRGGYPYFGPGTRLTVT.

This clone occurred a few times. The DNA for the CDR3 is TGTGCCAGCAGTCCCGGGACAGGGTCTAACTATGGCTACACCTTC. It is translated as CASSPGTGSNYGYTF. The gene calls are TRBV6-1 and TRBJ1-2; TRBD1 agrees at 9 bases. The V gene end was trimmed by 5 bases and the J gene end by 0 bases; junction bases not matched to a gene: 4. The CDR3 extends over 15 amino acids. CDR1 is MNHNS, CDR2 SASEGT, per germline.

This chain links TRBV18 with TRBJ2-3; D unresolved. Trimming left V 6 bases short and J 4 bases short, with 23 bases between. The CDR3 is 17 amino acids. Germline loops: CDR1 KGHSH, CDR2 LQKENI. CDR3 in DNA: TGTGCCAGCTCCCCTAAGTCCCACCGTTTATCGGCAGATACGCAGTATTTT. As protein: CASSPKSHRLSADTQYF.

The gene calls are TRBV27 and TRBJ1-2, with no clear D. V gave up 0 bases and J gave up 7 bases, with 12 bases separating them. CDR3 length: 14 amino acids. Germline V gene sequence: CDR1 MNHEY, CDR2 SMNVEV (reference sequence). The chain's CDR3 is CASSLSGVGRGYTF. The CDR3 DNA is TGTGCCAGCAGTTTATCCGGGGTCGGTCGTGGCTACACCTTC.

The rearrangement joins TRBV6-1 to TRBJ2-5; weak D call: TRBD2 (6 bases). The end of the DNA is better explained by TRBJ2-7, so the J call may be wrong. This CDR3 is 15 amino acids long. CDR1 and CDR2 (germline): MNHNS, SASEGT. The CDR3 loop is CASSEGMASVDEQYF. For the CDR3, the DNA is TGTGCCAGCAGTGAGGGGATGGCTAGCGTGGACGAGCAGTACTTC.

About this clone: Other DNA sequences in this sample translate to the same CDR3. V gene TRBV15 combines with J gene TRBJ1-5, with D possibly TRBD1 on 6 matching bases. Between the trimmed V and J ends, which lost 1 base and 6 bases, there was a span of 13 bases. The germline V gene encodes CDR1 LNHNV and CDR2 YYDKDF (reference sequence). The CDR3 totals 15 residues. The CDR3 region has the DNA TGTGCCACCAGCAGAGTTCCTCAGGGGATTCAGCCCCAGCATTTT. This codes for CATSRVPQGIQPQHF. The full variable domain, completed using reference TRBV15 and TRBJ1-5, is DAMVIQNPRYQVTQFGKPVTLSCSQTLNHNVMYWYQQKSSQAPKLLFHYYDKDFNNEADTPDNFQSRRPNTSFCFLDIRSPGLGDTAMYLCATSRVPQGIQPQHFGDGTRLSIL.

This chain joins TRBV27 and TRBJ1-5, with D unclear. Trimming shortened V by 6 bases and J by 0 bases, and 15 bases separated the two germline ends. There are 16 residues in the CDR3. Germline lookup yields CDR1 MNHEY and CDR2 SMNVEV (reference sequence). The CDR3 protein is CASRPSWGVSNQPQHF. DNA of the CDR3: TGTGCCAGCAGGCCATCTTGGGGAGTTAGCAATCAGCCCCAGCATTTT.

The J gene is TRBJ2-7, the V gene TRBV29-1, with 15 bases aligning to TRBD2. Per the germline V gene, CDR1 is SQVTM and CDR2 is ANQGSEA. Losses at the gene ends were 3 bases for V and 7 bases for J; bases not matched to a gene: 1. The CDR3 is 13 amino acids. CDR3 bases: TGCAGCGTTGAGGGACTAGCGGGGGGTGAGCAGTACTTC. Translated: CSVEGLAGGEQYF.

This clone appeared once. The CDR3 reads CASSLDPGLNYEQYF. CDR3 bases: TGTGCCAGCAGCTTAGATCCGGGACTAAACTACGAGCAGTACTTC. The chain links TRBV7-9 to TRBJ2-7; 7 nucleotides agree with TRBD2. The CDR3 is made up of 15 amino acids. Germline loops: CDR1 SEHNR, CDR2 FQNEAQ (reference sequence). Trimming cost V 1 base and J 3 bases; bases outside gene matches: 6.

CDR3 amino acids: CASSPRRQGFNGHEQFF. The CDR3 bases are TGTGCCAGCAGCCCGCGTAGACAGGGGTTTAACGGGCATGAGCAGTTCTTC. V usage is TRBV5-4 and J usage is TRBJ2-1; 8 bases are a match to TRBD1. Trimming removed 4 bases from V and 8 bases from J; junction bases left unmatched: 17. This CDR3 contains 17 residues. Germline V gene lookup returns CDR1 SGHNT and CDR2 YYREEE (reference sequence). The full variable domain, in which reference TRBV5-4 and TRBJ2-1 provide the parts outside the CDR3, is ETGVTQSPTHLIKTRGQQVTLRCSSQSGHNTVSWYQQALGQGPQFIFQYYREEENGRGNFPPRFSGLQFPNYSSELNVNALELDDSALYLCASSPRRQGFNGHEQFFGPGTRLTVL.

The chain is built from TRBV19 and TRBJ1-5; 9 positions match TRBD1. CDR1 and CDR2 from the germline V gene are LNHDA and SQIVND (reference sequence). The CDR3 contains 16 residues. The V gene end was trimmed by 5 bases and the J gene end by 2 bases; junction bases not matched to a gene: 7. CDR3 residues: CASSATGGFGNQPQHF. Written as DNA, the CDR3 is TGTGCCAGTAGTGCCACAGGGGGCTTTGGCAATCAGCCCCAGCATTTT.

The chain combines TRBV6-1 with TRBJ1-1; 7 bases match TRBD1. The V and J ends lost 7 bases and 1 base, in that order; junction bases with no gene match: 3. CDR3 length equals 13 residues. The germline CDR1 and CDR2 sequences are MNHNS and SASEGT. The CDR3 nucleotides are TGTGCCAGCAAGGGACAGCCGAACACTGAAGCTTTCTTT. This gives the protein CASKGQPNTEAFF.

This clone was detected a few times. The chain employs TRBV29-1 and TRBJ2-5; 10 positions agree with TRBD1. The DNA end is more similar to TRBJ2-7, so the J call may be wrong. This CDR3 region has 14 residues. The germline gives CDR1 SQVTM, CDR2 ANQGSEA. In DNA form, the CDR3 reads TGCAGCGTTCAGACTGACAGGGGGCGTTACGAGCAGTACTTC. Translation: CSVQTDRGRYEQYF.

This clone was seen only once. This chain links TRBV5-8 with TRBJ1-2; D may be TRBD1 (6 bases). The CDR3 totals 14 residues. V was trimmed by 5 bases and J by 2 bases, leaving 13 bases between them. Germline V lookup: CDR1 SGHTS, CDR2 YDEGEE. The CDR3 is CASRLTGPNYGYTF. DNA for the CDR3: TGTGCCAGCAGACTAACAGGGCCGAACTATGGCTACACCTTC.

J is TRBJ2-2 and V is TRBV10-3, with D possibly TRBD1 on 5 matching bases. Germline CDR1 reads ENHRY; CDR2 reads SYGVKD. This CDR3 has 12 amino acids. Trimming shortened V by 10 bases and J by 1 base, and 7 bases separated the two germline ends. CDR3 protein: CATQGNTGELFF. CDR3 DNA: TGTGCCACCCAGGGGAACACCGGGGAGCTGTTTTTT.

This clone turned up a few times. This chain uses TRBV6-5 with TRBJ1-5, with 10 positions matching TRBD1. The ends lost 5 bases at V and 3 bases at J; junction bases unmatched: 4. The V gene's germline CDR1 is MNHEY and CDR2 SVGAGI. The CDR3 totals 15 residues. The CDR3 DNA reads TGTGCCAGCAGTCCGGACAGGGGGAACAATCAGCCCCAGCATTTT. Translating it yields CASSPDRGNNQPQHF.

This chain connects TRBV18 to TRBJ1-2; TRBD1 agrees at 7 bases. V dropped 3 bases and J dropped 5; count of bases not matched to a gene: 9. CDR1 KGHSH and CDR2 LQKENI come from the germline V gene. This CDR3 is built from 15 residues. CDR3 DNA: TGTGCCAGCTCACCCTCGACAGGGAACCTTTATGGCTACACCTTC. It specifies CASSPSTGNLYGYTF.

This rearrangement joins TRBV7-9 to TRBJ2-7; D may be TRBD1 (6 bases). Trimming shortened V by 5 bases and J by 0 bases, and 14 bases separated the two germline ends. CDR1 and CDR2 (germline): SEHNR, FQNEAQ (reference sequence). This CDR3 is 15 amino acids long. The CDR3 region is CASSGSTGISYEQYF. In DNA, the CDR3 is TGTGCCAGCAGCGGCTCTACAGGGATCTCCTACGAGCAGTACTTC.

V is TRBV5-8 and J is TRBJ1-6, with D unclear. This CDR3 comprises 11 residues. CDR1 is SGHTS, CDR2 YDEGEE, per germline. V was shortened by 2 bases and J by 13 bases, with 7 bases between the two germline ends. The DNA for the CDR3 is TGTGCCAGCAGCTTACTCGTCCCCCTCCACTTT. It encodes CASSLLVPLHF. The full variable domain, in which reference TRBV5-8 and TRBJ1-6 provide the parts outside the CDR3, is EAGVTQSPTHLIKTRGQQATLRCSPISGHTSVYWYQQALGLGLQFLLWYDEGEERNRGNFPPRFSGRQFPNYSSELNVNALELEDSALYLCASSLLVPLHFGNGTRLTVT.

The J gene is TRBJ1-6, the V gene TRBV5-4; TRBD1 matches 7 bases. V dropped 2 bases and J dropped 7; count of bases not matched to a gene: 3. The CDR3 totals 14 residues. CDR1 and CDR2 (germline): SGHNT, YYREEE (reference sequence). CDR3 sequence (DNA): TGTGCCAGCAGCTTACAGGGGACAAATTCACCCCTCCACTTT. Translated: CASSLQGTNSPLHF.

The chain employs TRBV9 and TRBJ1-6; a possible D gene is TRBD1 (5 bases). The V gene's germline CDR1 is SGDLS and CDR2 YYNGEE. The CDR3 runs 15 residues. V lost 5 bases to trimming and J lost 10 bases, with 19 bases between them. This CDR3 is CASRSSGTEGSPLHF. The CDR3, as DNA: TGTGCCAGCAGGTCATCCGGGACGGAGGGATCACCCCTCCACTTT.

V and J are TRBV25-1 and TRBJ1-1; D is ambiguous. Trimming stripped 5 bases from V and 1 base from J, with 11 bases between. Germline CDR1 reads MGHDK; CDR2 reads SYGVNS. CDR3 size: 14 residues. The CDR3 nucleotides read TGTGCCAGCAGTCAACCGGGTAAGAACACTGAAGCTTTCTTT. Amino acid sequence: CASSQPGKNTEAFF.

The chain is built from TRBV27 and TRBJ2-1, with D uncertain. The V and J ends lost 2 bases and 1 base respectively, with 6 bases between them. Germline loops: CDR1 MNHEY, CDR2 SMNVEV (reference sequence). The CDR3 runs 14 residues. CDR3 sequence (DNA): TGTGCCAGCAGTTTAGTACTATCCTACAATGAGCAGTTCTTC. As protein: CASSLVLSYNEQFF.

This clone was counted a few times. The chain links TRBV4-1 to TRBJ1-4; 9 positions match TRBD1. The germline gives CDR1 MGHRA, CDR2 YSYEKL. The CDR3 spans 15 residues. V was clipped by 3 bases and J by 7 bases; unmatched bases: 6. The CDR3 protein is CASSHPGTGSEKLFF. CDR3 bases: TGCGCCAGCAGCCACCCCGGGACAGGGAGTGAAAAACTGTTTTTT.

This chain joins TRBV7-2 and TRBJ2-1; TRBD2 aligns across 7 bases. The CDR3 has 16 residues. Germline values: CDR1 SGHTA, CDR2 FQGNSA. The trim removed 4 bases at V and 4 bases at J, leaving 10 bases unmatched. CDR3 protein: CASSSSGGSSYNEQFF. Here the CDR3 DNA reads TGTGCCAGCAGCTCCTCGGGCGGGAGTTCGTACAATGAGCAGTTCTTC.